This T cell receptor (beta chain) was sequenced during a study of blood T cell repertoires in COVID-19. Study-wide background: T cells, B-cell-depleted T cells, or PBMCs supplied cDNA or gDNA.

The assay was immunoSEQ multiplex PCR, and TCRdb's table has in-frame clones only and misses some. The sample carries 1,200 to 1,500 clones, about 95% recorded once. V dropped 5 bases and J dropped 9; count of bases not matched to a gene: 9. The germline V gene encodes CDR1 SEHNR and CDR2 FQNEAQ (reference sequence). CDR3 length equals 15 residues. The TCR sequence derives from a human donor in a cohort sampled during active COVID-19. The sample comprised peripheral blood. The genes are TRBV7-9 and TRBJ2-1, with 11 bases lining up with TRBD2. CDR3 loop: CASSLRLAGSIEQFF. The CDR3 nucleotides read TGTGCCAGCAGCCTAAGACTAGCGGGGTCTATTGAGCAGTTCTTC.